Listed below are T cell receptor beta chains from one sample, sequenced in a study of cytomegalovirus exposure and HLA in healthy donors. Using immunoSEQ multiplex PCR, the repertoire was profiled, and TCRdb retains in-frame clones only, with some absent. The repertoire holds about 150,000 clones, with 70% to 90% as singletons. The sequencing sample was made of PBMCs. These receptors all come from a woman between 18 and 29 years old in good health and CMV-seronegative. Both conserved end residues are part of each CDR3. D genes are given only for firm matches. Only part of the rows carry a size: once, few, many, or a class if the clone is expanded.

j_gene,v_gene,abundance,d_gene,CDR3nt,CDR3aa
TRBJ1-3,TRBV5-1,.,.,TGCGCCAGCAGCCCGGGGAAAAATCAAGCTGGAAACACCATATATTTT,CASSPGKNQAGNTIYF
TRBJ2-5,TRBV4-3,.,TRBD1,TGCGCCAGCAGCCAAACCCGGACAGGGAGCTTACAAGAGACCCAGTACTTC,CASSQTRTGSLQETQYF
TRBJ1-3,TRBV29-1,.,.,TGCAGCGTTGTGTATACAGGGGGAAACACCATATATTTT,CSVVYTGGNTIYF
TRBJ2-7,TRBV9,.,TRBD1,TGTGCCAGCAGCGCGGGACAGGGGAAGGGAACCTACGAGCAGTACTTC,CASSAGQGKGTYEQYF
TRBJ1-5,TRBV6-5,.,.,TGTGCCAGCAGGAGAGACAGTTATAGCAATCAGCCCCAGCATTTT,CASRRDSYSNQPQHF
TRBJ2-5,TRBV19,.,TRBD1,TGTGCCAGTAGTAACACACCGGGACAGGGGGCAATCGAGACCCAGTACTTC,CASSNTPGQGAIETQYF
TRBJ2-7,TRBV5-4,.,TRBD1,TGTGCCAGCAGCCGGACAGGGGCCTACGAGCAGTACTTC,CASSRTGAYEQYF
TRBJ1-2,TRBV19,.,.,TGTGCCAGTAGACAGGGTCCCACACACGCAGATGGCTACACCTTC,CASRQGPTHADGYTF
TRBJ1-1,TRBV29-1,.,.,TGCGGCACGCGGGGGGGCAACACTGAAGCTTTCTTT,CGTRGGNTEAFF
TRBJ1-1,TRBV30,.,.,TGTGCCTGGAGCCCTCCGGGAGGCACTGAAGCTTTCTTT,CAWSPPGGTEAFF
TRBJ2-4,TRBV9,.,.,TGTGCCAGCAGCGTTTCAACAGGAACCAAAAACATTCAGTACTTC,CASSVSTGTKNIQYF
TRBJ2-7,TRBV6-6,.,.,TGTGCCAGCAGTTACTCGGCAGGGACCTACGAGCAGTACTTC,CASSYSAGTYEQYF
TRBJ2-1,TRBV6-5,.,.,TGTGCCAGCAGTTACGGGCAGGTAGGGGGCAATGAGCAGTTCTTC,CASSYGQVGGNEQFF
TRBJ2-3,TRBV28,once,.,TGTGCCAGCAGTTTAAGTCAACCGGGAGATACGCAGTATTTT,CASSLSQPGDTQYF
TRBJ1-2,TRBV28,once,TRBD1,TGTGCCATCTCAGGGGGGTATGGCTACACCTTC,CAISGGYGYTF
TRBJ1-4,TRBV5-6,.,.,TGTGCCAGCAGCTTGAGAGTTCAAACTAATGAAAAACTGTTTTTT,CASSLRVQTNEKLFF
TRBJ1-3,TRBV5-4,.,TRBD1,TGTGCCAGCACCCACCTTTGGACAGGGGTACGTGGAAACACCATATATTTT,CASTHLWTGVRGNTIYF
TRBJ1-3,TRBV5-1,.,.,TGCGCCAGCAGCTTGGACTCCAGGGTAGACCGTGGAAACACCATATATTTT,CASSLDSRVDRGNTIYF
TRBJ2-3,TRBV5-1,.,.,TGCGCCAGCAGCCTGGCAAGGAGCCCCGATACGCAGTATTTT,CASSLARSPDTQYF
TRBJ2-1,TRBV7-9,.,.,TGTGCCAGCAGCCCACCCAGGCCCTACAATGAGCAGTTCTTC,CASSPPRPYNEQFF
TRBJ2-3,TRBV2,.,.,TGTGCCACTTCTCCCGTGGGGGCGGTTCCAGATACGCAGTATTTT,CATSPVGAVPDTQYF
TRBJ2-7,TRBV19,.,.,TGTGCCAGTAGTGCACAGGGTAGGAACGAGCAGTACTTC,CASSAQGRNEQYF
TRBJ1-1,TRBV18,.,.,TGTGCCAGCTCACCCTCGGTTGGGAGCACTGAAGCTTTCTTT,CASSPSVGSTEAFF